This record looks at one TCR beta chain sequence and its context. Its binding antigen is unknown. No quality values exist for individual bases; no much larger clone is one base distant. This sample stems from a study of shared clonotypes between healthy human individuals (dated by TCRdb to the early 2020s). Study-wide context: A few men and a couple of women, aged 18 to 49 years, made up the cohort. For each donor, CD4 naive and CD4 memory were each run on three plates, CD8 naive on two plates, and CD8 memory on one plate. The study deeply sequenced blood TCR repertoires of about five healthy adults to estimate repertoire size and the extent of clonotype sharing between individuals. Different laboratories and diverse techniques were used to prepare libraries and sequence TCR repertoires, to increase sequencing depth and limit assay-specific biases. Between about 0.8 and 9 billion PBMCs per donor were obtained by leukapheresis. The paper's findings and limits, for the study overall: The genetic and exposure-history diversity represented was limited by the small number of donors. Estimated clonotype richness was generally larger for naive than for memory subsets. Compared with non-shared clonotypes, clonotypes shared by all four sorted-subset donors had higher generation probabilities. Incomplete sequencing was indicated by rarefaction of sorted-subset datasets, despite the large sequencing depth. Only blood was sampled, and tissue TCR repertoires likely differ from those in blood. When four donors were compared, the shared fraction of clonotypes was around 4.6% for naive CD4, approximately 3.5% for naive CD8, 2% to 2.5% for memory CD4, and less than 0.5% for memory CD8. Pairwise subsampling indicated that sequencing depth was expected to affect the degree of clonotype sharing among donors.

A distance of 11 bases separates the germline ends of V and J, which lose 2 bases and 3 bases respectively. The CDR3 spans 14 residues, from the cysteine through the phenylalanine. Left in the record is the CDR3 DNA by itself, 42 bases read in frame from the first base. The germline V gene (reference sequence) specifies MNHEY as CDR1 and SMNVEV as CDR2. Using the deep immunoSEQ assay, TCR CDR3 regions were amplified from genomic DNA by multiplex PCR. Extracted genomic DNA from each cell subset was distributed evenly across all wells of several immunoSEQ 96-well plates, and each plate was treated as a replicate. For sorted subsets, around 0.2 ug of genomic DNA, equivalent to around 30,000 T cell genomes, went into each replicate PCR. Purified libraries were quantified with a Qubit 3.0 fluorometer, sized on a Bioanalyzer 2100, and re-quantified with the KAPA Library Quantification kit. Every immunoSEQ 96-well plate was sequenced on a separate single-read 150-cycle Illumina NextSeq 550 flow cell. Concerning the study's data processing: The immunoSEQ output contained only junctional sequences without quality scores, so filtering could not match that applied to full-length reads. To assign V/J genes and CDR3, sequences were annotated using PyIR, a Python wrapper for IgBLAST v1.9, with IMGT germline references. Any read was removed if the V/J assignment was weak (E-value above 1e-6), the CDR3 was missing, or the read contained stop codons, out-of-frame junctions, or ambiguous translated residues. V3J clonotypes were defined as sequences sharing the same inferred V gene, J gene, and CDR3 amino acid sequence. Percentage overlap between repertoires was computed as shared unique clonotypes divided by the size of the smaller repertoire. RTK rarefaction, the Chao1 estimator, and Recon v2.1 estimates of unobserved clonotypes were used to assess repertoire richness. For all TCRbeta clonotypes obtained by the gDNA method from several donors, generation probabilities were computed with OLGA. TCRdb stores this immuneACCESS table with in-frame sequences only. Part of the clones is absent; in the studies checked, under half of the shortfall reflects unresolved V genes, and no reason is known for the rest. That table is the source of V, J and clone size, and D and trimming were worked out from the DNA. The sample profile shows about 300,000 clones; around two thirds of them were found once. Around 10% of the sample is held by the ten biggest clonotypes.

Donors were healthy HIV-negative adults with no recently reported acute infections or vaccinations. Every donor was a Caucasian adult residing in Nashville, Tennessee, USA. CD4+ T cells were enriched through magnetic negative selection, after which naive cells were positively selected on CD45RA and the remaining negative fraction served as the memory subset. After blood collection by leukapheresis, PBMCs were isolated using Ficoll-Histopaque density gradient centrifugation and then cryopreserved in the vapor phase of liquid nitrogen. Purity and quantity of every magnetically sorted T cell population were checked by analytical flow cytometry. From each sorted fraction, genomic DNA was isolated and quantified by UV absorbance on a Nanodrop 2000c.

The chain is assembled from TRBV27 and TRBJ2-7; TRBD2 might be the D gene, on 6 matching bases. Source material: memory CD4+ T cells sorted from blood. The cell subset or site label for this specimen denotes: CD45RA-negative fraction. The clonotype was recovered from a man aged 25-40 years in good health. This receptor carries the CDR3 CASSLIGGGYEQYF. The base sequence is TGTGCCAGCAGTTTAATCGGGGGAGGCTACGAGCAGTACTTC.